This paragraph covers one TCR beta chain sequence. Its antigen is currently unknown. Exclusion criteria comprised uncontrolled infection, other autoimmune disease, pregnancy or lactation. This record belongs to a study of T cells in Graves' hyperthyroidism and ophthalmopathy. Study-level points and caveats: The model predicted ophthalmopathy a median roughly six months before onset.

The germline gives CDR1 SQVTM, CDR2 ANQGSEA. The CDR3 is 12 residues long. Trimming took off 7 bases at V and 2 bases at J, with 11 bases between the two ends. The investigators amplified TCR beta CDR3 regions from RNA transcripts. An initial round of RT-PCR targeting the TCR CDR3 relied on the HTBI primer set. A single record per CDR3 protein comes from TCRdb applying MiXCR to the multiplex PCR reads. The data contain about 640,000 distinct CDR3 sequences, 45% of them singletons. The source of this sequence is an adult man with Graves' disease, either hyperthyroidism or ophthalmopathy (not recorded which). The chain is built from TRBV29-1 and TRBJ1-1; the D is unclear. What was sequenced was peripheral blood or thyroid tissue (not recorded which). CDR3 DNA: TGCAGCGCGGGCTTAGGAAACACTGAAGCTTTCTTT. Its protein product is CSAGLGNTEAFF.